One and the same sample provided the 25 T cell receptor beta chains below, sequenced in a study of T-cell memory formation after mild COVID-19. TCRdb ran MiXCR on the 5' RACE reads and lists one entry per CDR3 protein. The table lists under 110,000 distinct CDR3 sequences, 15% to 20% of them singletons. The sequencing input was PBMCs or a T cell subset sorted from them (not recorded which). These receptors came from an adult woman who had mild COVID-19 (a few samples of this study predate the infection). Cell type and time point are not known.

This clonotype was picked up a small number of times. This rearrangement joins TRBV5-1 to TRBJ2-1, with TRBD2 as a possible D gene (7 bases). Looked up from germline, CDR1 is SGHRS and CDR2 is YFSETQ. Trimming shortened V by 4 bases and J by 8 bases, and 19 bases separated the two germline ends. This CDR3 has 15 amino acids. The chain's CDR3 is CASSPQAGRGDEQFF. CDR3 bases: TGCGCCAGCAGCCCCCAAGCGGGAAGGGGGGATGAGCAGTTCTTC. Combining the CDR3 with reference TRBV5-1 and TRBJ2-1 gives the whole variable domain KAGVTQTPRYLIKTRGQQVTLSCSPISGHRSVSWYQQTPGQGLQFLFEYFSETQRNKGNFPGRFSGRQFSNSRSEMNVSTLELGDSALYLCASSPQAGRGDEQFFGPGTRLTVL.

The chain recombines TRBV12-3 or TRBV12-4 with TRBJ1-1; D perhaps matches TRBD1 (5 bases). The germline V and J ends were trimmed by 8 bases and 6 bases, with 10 bases remaining between them. This CDR3 comprises 11 residues. CDR3 amino acids: CASFEGAEAFF. The CDR3 nucleotides are TGTGCCAGCTTCGAAGGGGCTGAAGCTTTCTTT.

This clonotype came up a few times. This chain connects TRBV9 to TRBJ2-2, with unresolved D. CDR3 length equals 14 residues. CDR1 is SGDLS and CDR2 is YYNGEE in the germline V gene. V was cut by 7 bases and J by 0 bases, with 10 bases left in between. Written as DNA, the CDR3 is TGTGCCAGCGGAGTTTTCGCGAACACCGGGGAGCTGTTTTTT. Its translation is CASGVFANTGELFF.

In its sample, this clonotype was seen a few times. V and J are TRBV27 and TRBJ2-5; unclear D gene. Germline lookup yields CDR1 MNHEY and CDR2 SMNVEV (reference sequence). Between the trimmed V and J ends, which lost 3 bases and 4 bases, there was a span of 15 bases. The CDR3 totals 15 residues. The CDR3 sequence: CASSLRIASGETQYF. CDR3 DNA sequence: TGTGCCAGCAGTTTGAGGATCGCGTCAGGAGAGACCCAGTACTTC.

The gene calls are TRBV20-1 and TRBJ2-5, with 14 bases fitting TRBD2. CDR3 length equals 17 residues. The V gene's germline CDR1 is DFQATT and CDR2 SNEGSKA (reference sequence). With V trimmed by 1 base and J by 1 base, 5 bases remained unmatched. The CDR3 region is CSARATGTSGGQETQYF. CDR3 in DNA: TGCAGTGCTAGAGCTACGGGGACTAGCGGGGGCCAAGAGACCCAGTACTTC.

This clonotype has more than one count but fewer than ten. The chain has TRBV9 and TRBJ2-1; D is unresolved. V dropped 0 bases and J dropped 5 bases, with 12 bases sitting between them. The germline CDR1 and CDR2 sequences are SGDLS and YYNGEE. The CDR3 extends over 15 amino acids. The CDR3 sequence is CASSVGGGPHNEQFF. CDR3 nucleotides: TGTGCCAGCAGCGTAGGTGGCGGACCCCACAATGAGCAGTTCTTC.

The J gene is TRBJ2-7, the V gene TRBV6-5; 8 nucleotides line up with TRBD1. The CDR3 has 14 amino acids. Unmatched junction bases numbered 2, after V lost 2 bases and J lost 2 bases. Germline-derived CDR1 and CDR2 are MNHEY and SVGAGI. The CDR3 region has the DNA TGTGCCAGCAGTTACGAACAGGGGGCCTACGAGCAGTACTTC. Its protein is CASSYEQGAYEQYF.

This chain links TRBV12-3 or TRBV12-4 with TRBJ2-1, with TRBD2 matching over 14 bases. Trimming at V came to 4 bases and at J to 10 bases, leaving 3 bases not matched to a gene. The CDR3 length is 14 residues. The DNA of the CDR3 is TGTGCCAGCAGTTCGGGACTAGCGGGAGAGGAGCAGTTCTTC. Translation gives CASSSGLAGEEQFF.

This clonotype was counted a few times. The CDR3 DNA is TGCGCCAGCAGCCTTAGCGGGAACACCGGGGAGCTGTTTTTT. Amino acid sequence: CASSLSGNTGELFF. V gene TRBV4-3 combines with J gene TRBJ2-2; D perhaps matches TRBD2 (6 bases). There are 14 residues in the CDR3. In germline, CDR1 is LGHNA, CDR2 YSLEER. Trimming shortened V by 4 bases and J by 1 base, and 7 bases separated the two germline ends.

This clonotype was seen a few times. The chain links TRBV12-3 or TRBV12-4 to TRBJ1-5, with D possibly being TRBD1 (5 bases). Trimming removed 1 base from V and 3 bases from J, with 7 bases in between. The CDR3 covers 14 residues. The CDR3 DNA reads TGTGCCAGCAGTTTAGGGGGCTACAATCAGCCCCAGCATTTT. Translated, it gives CASSLGGYNQPQHF.

This clonotype was seen only a few times. CDR3 in DNA: TGTGCCAGCTCCTTCAGCCACAATGAGCAGTTCTTC. It encodes CASSFSHNEQFF. The chain employs TRBV7-9 and TRBJ2-1; no definite D call. The germline gives CDR1 SEHNR, CDR2 FQNEAQ (reference sequence). V lost 8 bases and J lost 5, with 10 bases in between. The CDR3 spans 12 residues. Filled out from reference TRBV7-9 and TRBJ2-1, the complete variable domain reads DTGVSQNPRHKITKRGQNVTFRCDPISEHNRLYWYRQTLGQGPEFLTYFQNEAQLEKSRLLSDRFSAERPKGSFSTLEIQRTEQGDSAMYLCASSFSHNEQFFGPGTRLTVL.

This clonotype was detected only a few times. The chain is built from TRBV15 and TRBJ2-5; D is possibly TRBD1 (6 bases). The CDR3 consists of 15 residues. Looked up from germline, CDR1 is LNHNV and CDR2 is YYDKDF (reference sequence). V lost 5 bases to trimming and J lost 5 bases, with 18 bases between them. CDR3 sequence (DNA): TGTGCCACCAGCGTTAGTAGGGGGTTGGGGGAGACCCAGTACTTC. Protein: CATSVSRGLGETQYF.

A few counts support this clonotype. This rearrangement joins TRBV7-2 to TRBJ2-7; 9 bases align to TRBD2. Germline lookup yields CDR1 SGHTA and CDR2 FQGNSA. The CDR3 is 15 amino acids. V lost 5 bases to trimming and J lost 4 bases; unmatched junction nucleotides: 9. The CDR3 protein is CASSPSGRRPYEQYF. The CDR3 DNA reads TGTGCCAGCAGCCCCAGCGGGAGGAGGCCTTACGAGCAGTACTTC.

This clonotype came up a few times. V usage is TRBV27 and J usage is TRBJ1-6; D might be TRBD1 (5 bases). Between the trimmed V and J ends, which lost 3 bases and 6 bases, there was a span of 9 bases. The CDR3 totals 14 residues. Per germline, CDR1 MNHEY and CDR2 SMNVEV (reference sequence). The CDR3: CASSFFGANSPLHF. The DNA for the CDR3 is TGTGCCAGCAGTTTTTTTGGGGCTAATTCACCCCTCCACTTT.

This clonotype has just a few counts. The chain has TRBV20-1 and TRBJ2-1; 13 bases are shared with TRBD2. Germline lookup yields CDR1 DFQATT and CDR2 SNEGSKA (reference sequence). The trim removed 6 bases at V and 3 bases at J, leaving 17 bases unmatched. The CDR3 is 19 residues long. As DNA, the CDR3 is TGCAGTGCCTTAGGGAGTACTAGCGGGAGGGCCTTTTTCTACAATGAGCAGTTCTTC. As protein: CSALGSTSGRAFFYNEQFF.

The genes are TRBV7-6 and TRBJ2-1; 9 nucleotides match TRBD2. V lost 4 bases to trimming and J lost 9 bases; unmatched junction nucleotides: 16. Germline V gives CDR1 SGHVS, CDR2 FNYEAQ. The CDR3 spans 17 residues. The CDR3 region is CASSSFPERLAVIEQFF. CDR3 sequence (DNA): TGTGCCAGCAGCTCATTCCCCGAGAGACTAGCGGTTATTGAGCAGTTCTTC.

This clonotype was detected only once. The chain is built from TRBV9 and TRBJ2-3, with a tentative D call TRBD1 (5 bases). V was clipped by 0 bases and J by 3 bases, with 14 bases between them. Germline V gene data show CDR1 as SGDLS and CDR2 as YYNGEE. The CDR3 runs to 16 residues. CDR3 loop: CASSVEQGFMTDTQYF. CDR3 nucleotide sequence: TGTGCCAGCAGCGTAGAGCAGGGTTTTATGACAGATACGCAGTATTTT.

The chain uses TRBV12-3 or TRBV12-4 and TRBJ1-1; TRBD1 aligns across 8 bases. CDR3 size: 15 residues. Trimming cost V 5 bases and J 5 bases; bases outside gene matches: 10. The CDR3, as DNA: TGTGCCAGCAGTACAACCGGGACAGGCGGGACTGAAGCTTTCTTT. It codes for CASSTTGTGGTEAFF.

This clonotype has only a few counts. The gene calls are TRBV6-5 and TRBJ2-7; D remains unclear. CDR3 length: 13 residues. The V gene's germline CDR1 is MNHEY and CDR2 SVGAGI. V lost 2 bases and J lost 3, with 8 bases in between. Here the CDR3 reads CASSYARGYEQYF. The CDR3 DNA reads TGTGCCAGCAGTTACGCTAGAGGCTACGAGCAGTACTTC.

This clonotype was counted ten times or more. The chain uses TRBV4-2 and TRBJ2-7; 7 nucleotides line up with TRBD1. Trimming cost V 4 bases and J 1 base; bases outside gene matches: 1. This CDR3 is built from 13 residues. In germline, CDR1 is LGHNA, CDR2 YNFKEQ. The CDR3 DNA reads as TGTGCCAGCAGCCGGGACAGTTCCTACGAGCAGTACTTC. It is translated as CASSRDSSYEQYF.

This clonotype has a count of ten or more. The rearrangement links TRBV6-5 to TRBJ2-7; TRBD2 matches at 14 bases. Germline loops: CDR1 MNHEY, CDR2 SVGAGI. V gave up 6 bases and J gave up 0 bases; unmatched junction bases: 7. The CDR3 length is 17 residues. CDR3 sequence (DNA): TGTGCCAGCAGACCGGGACTAGCGGGAGATCTCTCCTACGAGCAGTACTTC. Translated: CASRPGLAGDLSYEQYF.

This clonotype was seen at least ten times. This chain connects TRBV6-4 to TRBJ2-2; no firm D call. The CDR3 extends over 13 amino acids. Trimming pared 3 bases from V and 7 bases from J, leaving 9 bases between. Germline CDR1 is MRHNA and CDR2 is SNTAGT. Here the CDR3 reads CASSEVRLGELFF. In nucleotides, the CDR3 is TGTGCCAGCAGTGAAGTCAGGCTCGGGGAGCTGTTTTTT.

The sample holds a few counts of this clonotype. The rearrangement joins TRBV18 to TRBJ2-3; D remains unclear. CDR3 size: 17 residues. Trimming left V 2 bases short and J 6 bases short, with 21 bases between. CDR1 KGHSH and CDR2 LQKENI come from the germline V gene. Here the CDR3 reads CASSPDGSRTHMDTQYF. The CDR3 nucleotides are TGTGCCAGCTCACCAGACGGCAGCCGGACCCACATGGATACGCAGTATTTT.

The sample holds many counts of this clonotype. J is TRBJ2-5 and V is TRBV24-1, with TRBD1 matching over 9 bases. Germline V gene data show CDR1 as KGHDR and CDR2 as SFDVKD. V shed 4 bases and J 12 bases; nucleotides not matched to a gene: 5. This CDR3 is built from 12 residues. The CDR3 bases are TGTGCCACCAGTGAATCCGGGACAGGGAAGTACTTC. Residues: CATSESGTGKYF.

This clonotype has just a few counts. V usage is TRBV29-1 and J usage is TRBJ1-1; 8 nucleotides agree with TRBD1. This CDR3 contains 14 residues. Per germline, CDR1 SQVTM and CDR2 ANQGSEA. The V gene end was trimmed by 6 bases and the J gene end by 3 bases; junction bases not matched to a gene: 9. The CDR3 is CSVQTGVGDTEAFF. The CDR3 DNA reads TGCAGCGTCCAGACAGGGGTCGGAGACACTGAAGCTTTCTTT.